This is a list of T cell receptor beta chains from one sample in a study of vaccination and CD4 T cells after COVID-19. Via MiXCR, TCRdb re-called the PCR reads, giving one row per CDR3 protein. The sample includes around 7,100 distinct CDR3 sequences, 73% of them seen just once. For these TCRs, the target antigens are not known. The sequenced sample was CD4+ T cells from blood, cultured in vitro. The receptor set was obtained from a human donor who had recovered from COVID-19. Both conserved end residues are part of each CDR3. Fields, in order: V gene, clone size, J gene, D gene, CDR3 DNA, CDR3 protein. A D gene is named only where the DNA matches it firmly. For some rows the clone size is stated as once, few or many, or as a class when expanded; others skip it.

TRBV15	-	TRBJ1-6	-	TGTGGGAACAGGGTGGAGGGGTCACCCCTCCACTTT	CGNRVEGSPLHF
TRBV7-8	few	TRBJ2-1	TRBD1	TGTGCCAGCAGCACCAGAGACAGGGCCAATGAGCAGTTCTTC	CASSTRDRANEQFF
TRBV28	-	TRBJ1-6	-	TGTGCCAGCAGTTTCTCACACAAAAGCTCCTATAATTCACCCCTCCACTTT	CASSFSHKSSYNSPLHF
TRBV11-2	-	TRBJ2-5	-	TGTGCCAGCAGCTTCACGGGAGTGGTGGTAAAAGAGACCCAGTACTTC	CASSFTGVVVKETQYF
TRBV11-3	-	TRBJ2-5	-	TGTGCCAGCAGCGCCGGACCGCTGGAGCCCCAGTACTTC	CASSAGPLEPQYF
TRBV27	medium-sized	TRBJ2-2	TRBD2	TGTGCCAGCAGTTTCCCCCGGACGGCTAGCGGGAGAACCGGGGAGCTGTTTTTT	CASSFPRTASGRTGELFF
TRBV6-2/TRBV6-3	-	TRBJ2-1	TRBD2	TGTGCCAGCAGTCGACTAGCGGGAAGTGGTGAGCAGTTCTTC	CASSRLAGSGEQFF
TRBV28	-	TRBJ1-2	TRBD1	TGTGCCAGCAGTCCCCAAACAGGGGGCATTCTTGGCTACACCTTC	CASSPQTGGILGYTF
TRBV6-1	-	TRBJ1-5	-	TGTGCCAGCAGTGCGACCGTGCAACCTAATCAGCCCCAGCATTTT	CASSATVQPNQPQHF
TRBV20-1	hyperexpanded	TRBJ1-5	-	TGCAGTGCCATTCAGGAGGGGCGGAATAGCAATCAGCCCCAGCATTTT	CSAIQEGRNSNQPQHF
TRBV7-9	-	TRBJ2-3	TRBD1	TGTGCCAGCACCCCCCGAGGCAGGGGGCGCGCAGATACGCAGTATTTT	CASTPRGRGRADTQYF
TRBV15	-	TRBJ1-2	TRBD1	TGTGCCACCAGCAGAGTTTACCGGGACAGGGATGGAGGCTACACCTTC	CATSRVYRDRDGGYTF
TRBV28	-	TRBJ2-7	TRBD2	TGTGCCAGCAGTTTGGCAGCGGGGGGGACCTACGAGCAGTACTTC	CASSLAAGGTYEQYF
TRBV20-1	few	TRBJ1-6	-	TGCAGTGCCCGGGGTTCCTATAATTCACCCCTCCACTTT	CSARGSYNSPLHF
TRBV20-1	-	TRBJ1-6	-	TGCAGTGCTAGAGTTATCACAGCAACCGATAATTCACCCCTCCACTTT	CSARVITATDNSPLHF
TRBV5-1	-	TRBJ1-2	TRBD1	TGCGCCAGCAGCCCACAGGGGGCTCTCTATGGCTACACCTTC	CASSPQGALYGYTF
TRBV27	-	TRBJ2-1	TRBD1	TGTGCCAGCATCGAAAACAGGGGGCACAATGAGCAGTTCTTC	CASIENRGHNEQFF
TRBV20-1	-	TRBJ2-4	TRBD2	TGCAGTACCTTTGGGAGGGCCGGGATTTTGGCCAAAAACATTCAGTACTTC	CSTFGRAGILAKNIQYF
TRBV7-9	-	TRBJ2-5	TRBD1	TGTGCCAGCAGCTCCACAGGGGGCTCTACTGCAGAGACCCAGTACTTC	CASSSTGGSTAETQYF
TRBV4-1	-	TRBJ1-1	TRBD1	TGCGCCAGCAGCCAAGATCGGGCGACAGGGGGTTTGAGCACTGAAGCTTTCTTT	CASSQDRATGGLSTEAFF
TRBV27	-	TRBJ1-6	-	TGTGCCAGCAGGACCGGTGGTTCACCCCTCCACTTT	CASRTGGSPLHF
TRBV5-4	-	TRBJ2-7	TRBD2	TGTGCCAGCAGCCGTGGGGGGGGAGGCAGCTACGAGCAGTACTTC	CASSRGGGGSYEQYF
TRBV12-3/TRBV12-4	-	TRBJ1-1	-	TGTGCCAGCAGTTTTGGGGCGTACACTGAAGCTTTCTTT	CASSFGAYTEAFF
TRBV29-1	once	TRBJ2-7	-	TGCAGCGTTGTTTGGGCCAAAGTAAATATAGGGTACGAGCAGTACTTC	CSVVWAKVNIGYEQYF
TRBV7-2	-	TRBJ2-7	-	TGTGCCAGCATCCAGAATTACGAGCAGTACTTC	CASIQNYEQYF
TRBV12-3/TRBV12-4	-	TRBJ1-5	TRBD1	TGTGCCAGCAGGGACAGGGTGGGTCAGCCCCAGCATTTT	CASRDRVGQPQHF
TRBV7-8	-	TRBJ2-2	-	TGTGCCAGCAGACGACAGACGACCGAGAACACCGGGGAGCTGTTTTTT	CASRRQTTENTGELFF
TRBV12-3/TRBV12-4	once	TRBJ1-2	TRBD1	TGTGCCAGCAGCCCACAGGGGAACTATGGCTACACCTTC	CASSPQGNYGYTF
TRBV7-2	-	TRBJ2-5	TRBD2	TGTGCCAGCAGCCCCCTGGGACTAGCGGGAGGAGGAAACCAAGAGACCCAGTACTTC	CASSPLGLAGGGNQETQYF
TRBV9	-	TRBJ2-2	-	TGTGCCAGCAGCGGGGGCGGACAAGGGAACACCGGGGAGCTGTTTTTT	CASSGGGQGNTGELFF
TRBV27	-	TRBJ2-6	-	TGTGCCAGCAGTTCAATCCTGACACTGGCCAACGTCCTGACTTTC	CASSSILTLANVLTF
TRBV7-6	-	TRBJ1-1	-	TGTGCAGTCCTGGGATTTGGGTACACTGAAGCTTTCTTT	CAVLGFGYTEAFF
TRBV20-1	-	TRBJ1-3	-	TGCAGTGCGAACTCTGGAAACACCATATATTTT	CSANSGNTIYF
TRBV20-1	-	TRBJ1-2	-	TGCAGTGCCAGAGGTAACAGCGCCCGATATGGCTACACCTTC	CSARGNSARYGYTF
TRBV7-9	-	TRBJ2-1	-	TGTGCCAGCAGCTTAAGCGGGCTAGCGCTTACCTACAATGAGCAGTTCTTC	CASSLSGLALTYNEQFF
TRBV27	-	TRBJ1-1	TRBD1	TGTGCCAGCAGTTTATCAGCCGGGACAGGGGACATATACGCTGAAGCTTTCTTT	CASSLSAGTGDIYAEAFF
TRBV19	few	TRBJ2-1	TRBD2	TGTGCCAGTACCAGAGGGACTAAGGGAGCCCTTGTTTACAATGAGCAGTTCTTC	CASTRGTKGALVYNEQFF
TRBV7-9	once	TRBJ1-1	-	TGTGCCAGCAAGGACAGCTTGAGCACTGAAGCTTTCTTT	CASKDSLSTEAFF
TRBV27	-	TRBJ2-7	TRBD1	TGTGCCAGCAGTGCGAGGACAGGGGTGTCCTACGAGCAGTACTTC	CASSARTGVSYEQYF
TRBV27	-	TRBJ2-2	TRBD1	TGTGCCAGCGGGCCCTGGGACAGCCAGAACACCGGGGAGCTGTTTTTT	CASGPWDSQNTGELFF
TRBV20-1	-	TRBJ1-3	-	TGCAGTGCCCCCTCCGGAAACACCATATATTTT	CSAPSGNTIYF
TRBV4-1	few	TRBJ1-2	-	TGCGCCAGCAGCCAACAGGAGGGCTATGGCTACACCTTC	CASSQQEGYGYTF
TRBV20-1	-	TRBJ2-7	-	TGCAGTGCTGGAGGGGACACCCTAGGGGAGCAGTACTTC	CSAGGDTLGEQYF
TRBV28	-	TRBJ2-1	TRBD2	TGTGCCAGCAGTTTAAGTCGGGAGGTGGGGCAGTTCTTC	CASSLSREVGQFF
TRBV14	-	TRBJ2-2	-	TGTGCCAGCAGCCAAGTGGACGGATACGGGCTGTTTTTT	CASSQVDGYGLFF
TRBV24-1	-	TRBJ1-2	-	TGTGCCACCAGTGATGGGGGATCAGGGGCCTATGGCTACACCTTC	CATSDGGSGAYGYTF
TRBV20-1	-	TRBJ2-3	TRBD2	TGCAGTGCTAATCGACTAGCGGGAGATCCAGATACGCAGTATTTT	CSANRLAGDPDTQYF
TRBV27	-	TRBJ1-6	TRBD1	TGTGCCAGCAGTAAACAGACAGGGGTTAATTCACCCCTCCACTTT	CASSKQTGVNSPLHF
TRBV7-2	-	TRBJ1-5	-	TGTGCCAGCAGCGGGGGGGGGATTCAGCCCCAGCATTTT	CASSGGGIQPQHF
TRBV6-1	-	TRBJ1-1	-	TGTGCCAGCATCCCTGAGAGGCGGACGTACATGAACACTGAAGCTTTCTTT	CASIPERRTYMNTEAFF
TRBV9	few	TRBJ1-2	-	TGTGCCAGCAGCGCGAGTGGGATGCGCTATGGCTACACCTTC	CASSASGMRYGYTF
TRBV27	-	TRBJ1-2	TRBD1	TGTGCCAGCAGTTCACAGGGGTACTATGGCTACACCTTC	CASSSQGYYGYTF
TRBV20-1	once	TRBJ1-2	TRBD1	TGCGAAGGACAGGGTCTGGATGGCTACACCTTC	CEGQGLDGYTF
TRBV6-5	-	TRBJ1-6	TRBD1	TGTGCCAGCAGTTCCTTCAACCCCGGGACAGGCTATTCACCCCTCCACTTT	CASSSFNPGTGYSPLHF
TRBV7-2	-	TRBJ1-2	-	TGTGCCAGCAGCTCAGAAGTACCAGGGGGCTACACCTTC	CASSSEVPGGYTF
TRBV10-1	-	TRBJ2-2	-	TGCGCCAGCAGGAGTGGCTACACCGGGGAGCTGTTTTTT	CASRSGYTGELFF
TRBV6-1	medium-sized	TRBJ2-2	-	TGTGCCAGCAGACTAGGGAGTTTCGCTTCCGGGGAGCTGTTTTTT	CASRLGSFASGELFF
TRBV20-1	-	TRBJ1-5	-	TGCAGTGCTAGACCCCGGGACGGAGGCTTAAATCAGCCCCAGCATTTT	CSARPRDGGLNQPQHF
TRBV6-5	-	TRBJ1-5	-	TGTGCCAGCAGTTCAGGGGTTGGGCGGGGTAGCAATCAGCCCCAGCATTTT	CASSSGVGRGSNQPQHF